The 11 T cell receptor beta chains below come from one sample, sequenced in a study of cytomegalovirus exposure and HLA in healthy donors. A multiplex PCR was run with 60 Vbeta primers and 13 Jbeta primers. Assay: immunoSEQ multiplex PCR; the TCRdb copy retains only in-frame clones and omits some. Of approximately 100,000 clones listed, about 84% are singletons. The sequencing input was PBMCs. These receptors were taken from a man between 18 and 35 years old in good health and CMV-seronegative.

V usage is TRBV7-8 and J usage is TRBJ2-2; D is uncertain. V dropped 1 base and J dropped 7 bases, with 10 bases sitting between them. Germline V gene data show CDR1 as SGHVS and CDR2 as FQNEAQ. The CDR3 extends over 14 amino acids. The CDR3 region has the DNA TGTGCCAGCAGCTTAGGCCCTAGTCTCGGGGAGCTGTTTTTT. Amino acid sequence: CASSLGPSLGELFF.

This chain links TRBV19 with TRBJ1-3, with D unclear. The CDR3 covers 16 residues. V lost 3 bases and J lost 0, with 12 bases in between. The V gene's germline CDR1 is LNHDA and CDR2 SQIVND (reference sequence). CDR3 residues: CASSIKRPSSGNTIYF. The CDR3 region has the DNA TGTGCCAGTAGTATCAAGAGGCCCAGCTCTGGAAACACCATATATTTT.

This clone came up a few times. V and J are TRBV11-2 and TRBJ2-5; 8 nucleotides line up with TRBD1. The CDR3 extends over 16 amino acids. Germline V lookup: CDR1 SGHAT, CDR2 FQNNGV. Germline trimming cut 5 bases from V and 5 bases from J; bases unmatched to any gene: 13. The DNA of the CDR3 is TGTGCCAGCAGCCAAGATCAGGGGACAGGTAGCGAGACCCAGTACTTC. Encoded protein: CASSQDQGTGSETQYF.

V is TRBV4-1 and J is TRBJ2-5, with D possibly being TRBD2 (6 bases). The CDR3 length is 15 residues. CDR1 MGHRA and CDR2 YSYEKL come from the germline V gene. Between the trimmed V and J ends, which lost 1 base and 5 bases, there was a span of 14 bases. CDR3 loop: CASSQGLGGGETQYF. The CDR3 nucleotides read TGCGCCAGCAGCCAAGGGTTGGGAGGAGGGGAGACCCAGTACTTC.

This clone is a singleton in its sample. The chain recombines TRBV5-1 with TRBJ2-5; TRBD2 agrees at 9 bases. The V and J ends lost 6 bases and 4 bases, in that order; junction bases with no gene match: 13. The CDR3 contains 16 residues. CDR1 and CDR2 (germline): SGHRS, YFSETQ. The CDR3 DNA follows: TGCGCCAGCACCCAGGGACCGCGGGGGGGATCAGAGACCCAGTACTTC. Its translation: CASTQGPRGGSETQYF.

This clone was detected only a few times. The chain couples TRBV7-2 to TRBJ2-7; possible D gene TRBD1, 5 bases. Looked up from germline, CDR1 is SGHTA and CDR2 is FQGNSA. This CDR3 contains 15 residues. Trimming removed 1 base from V and 2 bases from J, with 12 bases in between. Written as DNA, the CDR3 is TGTGCCAGCAGCTTAGGCCAGGGCGGTGCCTACGAGCAGTACTTC. Protein product: CASSLGQGGAYEQYF.

The CDR3: CASSPDRGNYGYTF. The CDR3 bases are TGTGCCAGCAGCCCGGACAGGGGAAACTATGGCTACACCTTC. V and J are TRBV27 and TRBJ1-2, with TRBD1 identical over 9 bases. This CDR3 region has 14 residues. J was trimmed by 2 bases and V by 6 bases; bases with no gene match: 4. The germline gives CDR1 MNHEY, CDR2 SMNVEV (reference sequence).

The V and J genes are TRBV6-5 and TRBJ1-2; D remains unclear. CDR1 MNHEY and CDR2 SVGAGI come from the germline V gene. The CDR3 covers 14 residues. Deletions cut 0 bases from V and 1 base from J, with 6 bases between. The CDR3 nucleotides read TGTGCCAGCAGTTACTCGCCAGATAACTATGGCTACACCTTC. Translation gives CASSYSPDNYGYTF.

This chain's CDR3 is CASSYSLGGADTQYF. The CDR3 DNA sequence: TGTGCCAGCAGTTACTCGTTAGGGGGGGCGGATACGCAGTATTTT. The J gene is TRBJ2-3, the V gene TRBV6-5; the D gene is possibly TRBD2 (7 bases). The CDR3 has 15 residues. CDR1 is MNHEY and CDR2 is SVGAGI in the germline V gene. Deletions cut 0 bases from V and 6 bases from J, with 13 bases between.

The chain is built from TRBV4-2 and TRBJ1-3; no definite D call. The CDR3 has 16 residues. CDR1 is LGHNA, CDR2 YNFKEQ, per germline. The V end was cut by 0 bases, the J end by 0 bases, with 9 bases between. In DNA, the CDR3 is TGTGCCAGCAGCCAAGAGAGGGCCTTCTCTGGAAACACCATATATTTT. Translated, it gives CASSQERAFSGNTIYF.

The J gene is TRBJ2-5, the V gene TRBV6-6; TRBD2 matches 12 bases. This CDR3 is built from 15 residues. Germline assignment: CDR1 MNHNY and CDR2 SVGAGI (reference sequence). The trim removed 5 bases at V and 5 bases at J, leaving 6 bases unmatched. The CDR3 is CASSPSSGGAETQYF. The CDR3 DNA follows: TGTGCCAGCAGTCCATCTAGCGGGGGGGCGGAGACCCAGTACTTC.